The 30 T cell receptor beta chains below all came from one sample that was sequenced in a study of blood T cell repertoires in COVID-19. Only in-frame clones appear in the TCRdb table, and some are missing; sequencing was by immunoSEQ multiplex PCR. The sample lists a few hundred thousand clones, approximately 80% occurring once. Sequenced input: peripheral blood. All receptors come from a woman aged 18-30 years with acute or convalescent COVID-19.

CDR3 sequence reads: CASSLAGQGGGQPQHF. DNA of the CDR3: TGCGCCAGCAGCTTGGCCGGACAGGGGGGCGGTCAGCCCCAGCATTTT. The chain couples TRBV5-1 to TRBJ1-5, with TRBD1 matching over 10 bases. V was pared by 0 bases and J by 6 bases, with 6 bases of the junction left unmatched. Germline lookup yields CDR1 SGHRS and CDR2 YFSETQ. The CDR3 is 16 residues long.

CDR3 sequence reads: CATSDIRSSLGYTF. The DNA of the CDR3 is TGTGCCACCAGTGACATCAGGTCCAGTTTAGGCTACACCTTC. This chain links TRBV24-1 with TRBJ1-2; D call uncertain. The CDR3 is 14 amino acids. V was cut by 4 bases and J by 8 bases, with 16 bases left in between. The germline V gene has CDR1 KGHDR and CDR2 SFDVKD.

J is TRBJ1-4 and V is TRBV6-5; perhaps TRBD1 as D (5 bases). V was pared by 7 bases and J by 4 bases, with 13 bases between. The germline V gene has CDR1 MNHEY and CDR2 SVGAGI. The CDR3 has 14 amino acids. CDR3 sequence reads: CASTLTANNEKLFF. The CDR3 DNA is TGTGCCAGCACCCTGACAGCCAATAATGAAAAACTGTTTTTT.

V and J are TRBV5-6 and TRBJ1-4, with unresolved D. The CDR3 has 13 amino acids. V gave up 0 bases and J gave up 5 bases, with 5 bases separating them. CDR1 SGHDT and CDR2 YYEEEE come from the germline V gene. CDR3 protein: CASSLGGNEKLFF. The CDR3 DNA is TGTGCCAGCAGCTTGGGAGGGAATGAAAAACTGTTTTTT.

The chain has TRBV6-5 and TRBJ2-7, with 7 nucleotides matching TRBD1. V dropped 4 bases and J dropped 6; count of bases not matched to a gene: 6. Germline V lookup: CDR1 MNHEY, CDR2 SVGAGI. There are 13 residues in the CDR3. CDR3 DNA: TGTGCCAGCAGTTCGACAGGGCCCGGCGAGCAGTACTTC. It codes for CASSSTGPGEQYF.

This sequence joins TRBV30 and TRBJ2-1, with TRBD2 matching 7 bases. From germline, CDR1 is GTSNPN and CDR2 SVGIG (reference sequence). V shed 0 bases and J 0 bases; nucleotides not matched to a gene: 2. The CDR3 extends over 15 amino acids. CDR3 protein: CAWSVGGSSYNEQFF. DNA of the CDR3: TGTGCCTGGAGTGTGGGCGGGAGCTCCTACAATGAGCAGTTCTTC.

The chain recombines TRBV27 with TRBJ2-5, with D possibly matching TRBD1 (6 bases). The CDR3 totals 12 residues. CDR1 is MNHEY and CDR2 is SMNVEV in the germline V gene (reference sequence). Trimming left V 6 bases short and J 4 bases short, with 9 bases between. CDR3 in amino acids: CASRGARETQYF. CDR3 in DNA: TGTGCCAGCAGGGGGGCGCGAGAGACCCAGTACTTC.

The chain joins TRBV19 to TRBJ2-1, with 8 bases identical to TRBD2. Germline-derived CDR1 and CDR2 are LNHDA and SQIVND (reference sequence). With 3 bases clipped from V and 4 bases from J, the junction kept 17 bases outside the gene matches. The CDR3 runs to 19 residues. The CDR3 reads CASSMPLVRGRIRYNEQFF. CDR3 DNA sequence: TGTGCCAGTAGTATGCCCCTAGTTCGCGGGAGGATCAGGTACAATGAGCAGTTCTTC.

The chain carries TRBV30 and TRBJ2-3, with 11 bases identical to TRBD2. From germline, CDR1 is GTSNPN and CDR2 SVGIG (reference sequence). The CDR3 sequence is 15 residues long. The V segment lost 3 bases and the J segment 1 base; nucleotides outside the gene matches: 3. The CDR3 loop reads CAWRVAGGGTDTQYF. In nucleotides, the CDR3 is TGTGCCTGGAGAGTAGCGGGAGGGGGCACAGATACGCAGTATTTT. Filled out from reference TRBV30 and TRBJ2-3, the complete variable domain reads SQTIHQWPATLVQPVGSPLSLECTVEGTSNPNLYWYRQAAGRGLQLLFYSVGIGQISSEVPQNLSASRPQDRQFILSSKKLLLSDSGFYLCAWRVAGGGTDTQYFGPGTRLTVL.

V usage is TRBV11-2 and J usage is TRBJ1-2; tentative D call: TRBD1 (5 bases). V gave up 5 bases and J gave up 8 bases, with 15 bases separating them. Per germline, CDR1 SGHAT and CDR2 FQNNGV. This CDR3 is built from 13 residues. The CDR3 DNA follows: TGTGCCAGCAGCCCCGTCCCAGGGTTAGGCTACACCTTC. Residues: CASSPVPGLGYTF.

This rearrangement joins TRBV2 to TRBJ1-5; D ambiguous. V gave up 1 base and J gave up 2 bases, with 9 bases separating them. Germline V CDR1 and CDR2: SNHLY, FYNNEI. CDR3 length equals 15 residues. The CDR3 bases are TGTGCCAGCAGTGAAGACCTGGGCGGCAATCAGCCCCAGCATTTT. This codes for CASSEDLGGNQPQHF. Based on the CDR3 plus reference TRBV2 and TRBJ1-5, the full variable domain is EPEVTQTPSHQVTQMGQEVILRCVPISNHLYFYWYRQILGQKVEFLVSFYNNEISEKSEIFDDQFSVERPDGSNFTLKIRSTKLEDSAMYFCASSEDLGGNQPQHFGDGTRLSIL.

V usage is TRBV6-5 and J usage is TRBJ2-5; D is possibly TRBD2 (5 bases). Germline assignment: CDR1 MNHEY and CDR2 SVGAGI. Trimming took 10 bases from V and 2 from J, leaving 14 bases between them. The CDR3 has 13 amino acids. The CDR3 DNA follows: TGTGCCACCTCCCTGACGGGGCAAGAGACCCAGTACTTC. The encoded protein is CATSLTGQETQYF.

V gene TRBV10-1 combines with J gene TRBJ1-3; TRBD1 might be the D (6 bases). The CDR3 contains 14 residues. V was pared by 3 bases and J by 2 bases, with 8 bases between. CDR1 is WNHNN, CDR2 SYGVQD, per germline (reference sequence). The CDR3 sequence: CASSDGGPGNTIYF. The CDR3 bases are TGCGCCAGCAGTGATGGGGGCCCTGGAAACACCATATATTTT.

The chain links TRBV2 to TRBJ1-1; 8 bases agree with TRBD1. Germline lookup yields CDR1 SNHLY and CDR2 FYNNEI. This CDR3 is 15 amino acids long. V trimming: 7 bases; J trimming: 5 bases; junction bases outside the gene matches: 12. Here the CDR3 DNA reads TGTGCCAGCATTGATCCAGGCAGGGGGCATACTGAAGCTTTCTTT. It is translated as CASIDPGRGHTEAFF.

This rearrangement joins TRBV6-2 or TRBV6-3 to TRBJ2-1; perhaps TRBD2 as D (5 bases). CDR1 is MNHEY and CDR2 is SVGEGT in the germline V gene. V dropped 0 bases and J dropped 8 bases, with 11 bases sitting between them. The CDR3 length is 14 residues. CDR3 amino acids: CASSYSSLADEQFF. Written as DNA, the CDR3 is TGTGCCAGCAGTTACTCGTCCCTAGCCGATGAGCAGTTCTTC.

This clone was recorded once. The chain joins TRBV7-9 to TRBJ2-3; TRBD2 agrees at 10 bases. The germline V gene encodes CDR1 SEHNR and CDR2 FQNEAQ (reference sequence). The CDR3 has 16 amino acids. Losses at the gene ends were 2 bases for V and 6 bases for J; bases not matched to a gene: 8. This chain's CDR3 is CASSLHLAGAGDTQYF. The CDR3 DNA reads TGTGCCAGCAGCTTACATCTAGCGGGAGCGGGTGATACGCAGTATTTT.

The V gene is TRBV7-8, the J gene TRBJ2-4, with TRBD2 matching over 13 bases. CDR3 length: 18 amino acids. V lost 2 bases to trimming and J lost 0 bases; unmatched junction nucleotides: 4. The germline V gene has CDR1 SGHVS and CDR2 FQNEAQ. CDR3 sequence: CASSLTSGRAVAKNIQYF. CDR3 nucleotide sequence: TGTGCCAGCAGCTTAACTAGCGGGAGGGCCGTAGCCAAAAACATTCAGTACTTC.

The V and J genes are TRBV6-5 and TRBJ1-2, with D possibly matching TRBD1 (6 bases). Trimming took off 6 bases at V and 2 bases at J, with 13 bases between the two ends. The length of the CDR3 is 14 residues. CDR1 MNHEY and CDR2 SVGAGI come from the germline V gene. The chain's CDR3 is CASSSRQANYGYTF. The CDR3 nucleotides read TGTGCCAGCAGCTCCAGACAGGCGAACTATGGCTACACCTTC.

The V gene is TRBV12-3 or TRBV12-4, the J gene TRBJ1-1; possible D gene TRBD1, 5 bases. Between the trimmed V and J ends, which lost 5 bases and 8 bases, there was a span of 15 bases. The CDR3 is 13 amino acids. The CDR3 DNA reads as TGTGCCAGCAGTCCGGGGGAACCGGCAGAAGCTTTCTTT. Translation gives CASSPGEPAEAFF.

This chain links TRBV7-8 with TRBJ2-5; D call uncertain. The germline V gene encodes CDR1 SGHVS and CDR2 FQNEAQ. The CDR3 loop spans 14 amino acids. Trimming stripped 1 base from V and 3 bases from J, with 9 bases between. DNA of the CDR3: TGTGCCAGCAGCTTAGGATGGGCTAAAGAGACCCAGTACTTC. Encoded protein: CASSLGWAKETQYF.

This chain joins TRBV7-8 and TRBJ1-5, with unresolved D. V was shortened by 0 bases and J by 6 bases, with 9 bases between the two germline ends. Germline-derived CDR1 and CDR2 are SGHVS and FQNEAQ. The CDR3 loop spans 14 amino acids. CDR3 protein: CASSLAQSRQPQHF. DNA of the CDR3: TGTGCCAGCAGCTTAGCACAGTCTCGTCAGCCCCAGCATTTT. Based on the CDR3 plus reference TRBV7-8 and TRBJ1-5, the full variable domain is GAGVSQSPRYKVAKRGQDVALRCDPISGHVSLFWYQQALGQGPEFLTYFQNEAQLDKSGLPSDRFFAERPEGSVSTLKIQRTQQEDSAVYLCASSLAQSRQPQHFGDGTRLSIL.

CDR3 bases: TGTGCCAGCAGTGACGCCCGGACAGCGTCCTACGAGCAGTACTTC. It is translated as CASSDARTASYEQYF. The rearrangement joins TRBV25-1 to TRBJ2-7; weak D call: TRBD1 (6 bases). The CDR3 has 15 residues. From germline, CDR1 is MGHDK and CDR2 SYGVNS. V gave up 3 bases and J gave up 1 base, with 13 bases separating them.

The chain carries TRBV18 and TRBJ1-3; D possibly corresponds to TRBD1 (5 bases). CDR3 length: 18 residues. The germline CDR1 and CDR2 sequences are KGHSH and LQKENI. The V gene lost 4 bases and the J gene lost 1 base, with 20 bases spanning the gap. The CDR3 DNA is TGTGCCAGCTCACAAGGCCTAAGACAGCCGACTTCTGGAAACACCATATATTTT. Amino acids: CASSQGLRQPTSGNTIYF.

The V and J genes are TRBV4-3 and TRBJ2-3; TRBD1 agrees at 7 bases. This CDR3 has 14 residues. Looked up from germline, CDR1 is LGHNA and CDR2 is YSLEER. The J segment lost 9 bases and the V segment lost 4 bases, leaving 10 bases of the junction unmatched. The CDR3 here is CASSPDRDLQTQYF. Here the CDR3 DNA reads TGCGCCAGCAGCCCCGACAGGGATTTGCAGACGCAGTATTTT.

The V gene is TRBV19, the J gene TRBJ2-6; 7 nucleotides agree with TRBD1. The CDR3 totals 18 residues. The V gene end was trimmed by 5 bases and the J gene end by 0 bases; junction bases not matched to a gene: 10. Per germline, CDR1 LNHDA and CDR2 SQIVND (reference sequence). The CDR3 reads CASSPRTGRDSGANVLTF. In DNA form, the CDR3 reads TGTGCCAGTAGTCCCCGGACAGGACGTGACTCTGGGGCCAACGTCCTGACTTTC.

The V gene is TRBV15, the J gene TRBJ1-1, with 7 nucleotides matching TRBD1. CDR3 size: 17 residues. With V trimmed by 2 bases and J by 0 bases, 9 bases remained unmatched. CDR1 and CDR2 (germline): LNHNV, YYDKDF (reference sequence). The CDR3 DNA reads as TGTGCCACCAGCAGAACCCTAAACAGGGGCCTGAACACTGAAGCTTTCTTT. As protein: CATSRTLNRGLNTEAFF. Together with reference TRBV15 and TRBJ1-1, the CDR3 gives the full variable domain: DAMVIQNPRYQVTQFGKPVTLSCSQTLNHNVMYWYQQKSSQAPKLLFHYYDKDFNNEADTPDNFQSRRPNTSFCFLDIRSPGLGDTAMYLCATSRTLNRGLNTEAFFGQGTRLTVV.

V gene TRBV9 combines with J gene TRBJ2-2, with D possibly being TRBD2 (7 bases). This CDR3 is 16 amino acids long. The ends were cut back, 4 bases at V and 3 bases at J, with 16 bases in the middle. Germline V gene data show CDR1 as SGDLS and CDR2 as YYNGEE. CDR3 amino acids: CASSIPRGADTGELFF. DNA for the CDR3: TGTGCCAGCAGCATCCCCCGGGGGGCAGACACCGGGGAGCTGTTTTTT.

This clone was picked up a small number of times. The rearrangement links TRBV27 to TRBJ1-2; D is unclear. In germline, CDR1 is MNHEY, CDR2 SMNVEV (reference sequence). The CDR3 is 11 residues long. Trimming left V 10 bases short and J 8 bases short, with 14 bases between. In DNA form, the CDR3 reads TGTGCCACCGGGCCCCGAGGGGGCTACACCTTC. Amino acids: CATGPRGGYTF.

The J gene is TRBJ2-1, the V gene TRBV16, with 8 bases matching TRBD2. The J segment lost 6 bases and the V segment lost 4 bases, leaving 11 bases of the junction unmatched. This CDR3 spans 16 amino acids. Per the germline V gene, CDR1 is KGHSY and CDR2 is FQNENV. CDR3 residues: CASSLGGLAGGNEQFF. For the CDR3, the DNA is TGTGCCAGCAGCCTTGGAGGACTAGCAGGCGGCAATGAGCAGTTCTTC.

This clone was seen only a few times. The genes are TRBV7-2 and TRBJ1-5; TRBD1 agrees at 12 bases. Germline V gene sequence: CDR1 SGHTA, CDR2 FQGNSA. The CDR3 is 15 amino acids. The V and J ends lost 3 bases and 6 bases, in that order; junction bases with no gene match: 3. Here the CDR3 reads CASSFGTGGFQPQHF. DNA for the CDR3: TGTGCCAGCAGCTTTGGGACAGGGGGCTTTCAGCCCCAGCATTTT. Variable domain in full (rest from reference TRBV7-2 and TRBJ1-5): GAGVSQSPSNKVTEKGKDVELRCDPISGHTALYWYRQSLGQGLEFLIYFQGNSAPDKSGLPSDRFSAERTGGSVSTLTIQRTQQEDSAVYLCASSFGTGGFQPQHFGDGTRLSIL.